This section outlines one TCR beta chain sequence together with its context. The data were taken from a study of control samples from healthy donors and cancer patients. Only in-frame clones appear in the TCRdb table, and some are missing; sequencing was by immunoSEQ multiplex PCR. The table has tens of thousands of clones, 93% seen once. Trimming shortened V by 2 bases and J by 6 bases, and 14 bases separated the two germline ends. The CDR3 is made up of 15 amino acids. Germline CDR1 reads SGHTA; CDR2 reads FQGTGA. The chain is built from TRBV7-3 and TRBJ2-1, with a possible D match to TRBD1 (6 bases). The receptor's source is a middle-aged woman with lung cancer. The sequenced sample was PBMCs. The CDR3 sequence: CASSLFQGPLNEQFF. Written as DNA, the CDR3 is TGTGCCAGCAGCTTATTTCAGGGGCCCCTCAATGAGCAGTTCTTC. Variable domain in full (rest from reference TRBV7-3 and TRBJ2-1): GAGVSQTPSNKVTEKGKYVELRCDPISGHTALYWYRQSLGQGPEFLIYFQGTGAADDSGLPNDRFFAVRPEGSVSTLKIQRTERGDSAVYLCASSLFQGPLNEQFFGPGTRLTVL.